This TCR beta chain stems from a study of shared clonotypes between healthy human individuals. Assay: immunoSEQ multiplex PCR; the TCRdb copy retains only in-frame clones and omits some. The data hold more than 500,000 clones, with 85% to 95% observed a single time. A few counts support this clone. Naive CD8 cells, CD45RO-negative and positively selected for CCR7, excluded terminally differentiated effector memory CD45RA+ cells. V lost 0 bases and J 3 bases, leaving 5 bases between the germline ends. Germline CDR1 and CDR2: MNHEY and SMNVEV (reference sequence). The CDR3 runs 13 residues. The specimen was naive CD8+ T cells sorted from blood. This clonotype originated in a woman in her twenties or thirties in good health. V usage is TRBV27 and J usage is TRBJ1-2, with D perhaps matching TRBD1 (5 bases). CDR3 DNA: TGTGCCAGCAGTTTATCCAGGGACTATGGCTACACCTTC. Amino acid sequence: CASSLSRDYGYTF.